This TCR beta chain was captured by sequencing in a study of cytomegalovirus exposure and HLA in healthy donors. The study's findings and limits: Trimming of TCR beta V- and J-genes showed a link, identified in a later analysis, to a missense DCLRE1C variant. Later analysis identified several of the most significant clusters that appeared linked to common viral pathogens. As immune exposure information, only CMV serostatus was available.

It was with 60 Vbeta and 13 Jbeta primers that the PCR ran. Sequenced by immunoSEQ multiplex PCR; TCRdb stores in-frame clones only, minus some. The sample holds 89,000 or so clones; under 80% are singletons and the top ten take around 3.9%. The CDR3 totals 14 residues. Germline values: CDR1 SGHTA, CDR2 FQGTGA. J lost 9 bases, V lost 3 bases, and 6 bases had no gene match. This clone was seen just once. Its target is not known. The sequenced sample consisted of PBMCs. This TCR was recovered from a man in his 60s in good health and CMV-seronegative. This chain uses TRBV7-3 with TRBJ2-1; 9 nucleotides align to TRBD2. The CDR3 coding sequence is TGTGCCAGCAGCTTTAGCGGGGGCCAGGGTGAGCAGTTCTTC. This gives the protein CASSFSGGQGEQFF.